The clone carrying this T cell receptor (beta chain) was recorded many times. TCRdb itself ran the RACE reads through MiXCR, one entry per CDR3 protein. In the table there are roughly 64,000 distinct CDR3 sequences, around 10% of which are singletons. The sample comes from a study of human T cells and chemical hapten exposure. CDR3 size: 16 residues. Time point here: patch test 3, about 24 weeks after DPC sensitization. Regarding treatment: therapeutic diphenylcyclopropenone sensitization with weekly scalp DPC. The chain is built from TRBV21-1 and TRBJ1-1; TRBD1 was called by the table and not checked on the DNA. TRBV21-1 is described as a pseudogene. This clonotype was obtained from a woman aged 30 to 39 with alopecia areata. Some clones in this sample may be carry-over from other donors' samples. The input for sequencing was whole blood, taken in connection with sensitization to the hapten diphenylcyclopropenone (DPC). CDR3 DNA sequence: TGTGCCAGCAGCAAAGCGCTGCCGGGGTACGTGACTGAAGCTTTCTTT. It encodes CASSKALPGYVTEAFF.